The rows below give T cell receptor beta chains drawn from one sample of a study of blood T cell repertoires in COVID-19. Sequencing used immunoSEQ multiplex PCR; TCRdb keeps in-frame clones, though not all of them. Here the sample spans about 250,000 clones, over 70% being singletons. Source material: peripheral blood. These receptors came from a middle-aged man with acute or convalescent COVID-19. Each CDR3 is given with its conserved first and last residue. Fields, in order: D gene, V gene, clone size, J gene, CDR3 DNA, CDR3 protein. D genes are given only for firm matches. Rows may omit the clone size; those that give it use once, few, many or a size class.

.,TRBV7-2,once,TRBJ1-1,TGTGCCAGCAGCTCGATGACTTACACTGAAGCTTTCTTT,CASSSMTYTEAFF
TRBD1,TRBV5-1,.,TRBJ1-2,TGCGCCAGCAGCTTGGACAGGGGGATCTATGGCTACACCTTC,CASSLDRGIYGYTF
TRBD1,TRBV5-1,.,TRBJ1-5,TGCGCCAGCAGCTCCGGGACAGGGGAACCCCAGCATTTT,CASSSGTGEPQHF
TRBD1,TRBV19,.,TRBJ1-3,TGTGCCAGTAGTCGGACAGGGGGAAACACCATATATTTT,CASSRTGGNTIYF
TRBD1,TRBV12-5,.,TRBJ2-5,TGTGCTAGTGGACTCCCAGGGGGCGGGGAGACCCAGTACTTC,CASGLPGGGETQYF
TRBD2,TRBV6-2/TRBV6-3,.,TRBJ2-7,TGTGCCAGCAGCCCCCCCCGGGCTAGCGGATACTACGAGCAGTACTTC,CASSPPRASGYYEQYF
.,TRBV5-6,few,TRBJ1-2,TGTGCCAGCAGCTTGGCCCCTGGACGGGGAAACTATGGCTACACCTTC,CASSLAPGRGNYGYTF
TRBD1,TRBV7-2,.,TRBJ1-4,TGTGCCAGCAGTACAGGGGTCAGTGAAAAACTGTTTTTT,CASSTGVSEKLFF
.,TRBV19,.,TRBJ1-5,TGTGCCAGCAAGCGGCAGGCAGGCAATCAGCCCCAGCATTTT,CASKRQAGNQPQHF
TRBD2,TRBV29-1,.,TRBJ2-7,TGCAGCGTCATGACACGGGAGGCCTACGAGCAGTACTTC,CSVMTREAYEQYF
.,TRBV30,.,TRBJ1-2,TGTGCCTGGAACCTCCAACAGGGTGGCTACACCTTC,CAWNLQQGGYTF
.,TRBV18,.,TRBJ2-1,TGTGCCAGCTCACCACCACAGGCCAGGAATGAGCAGTTCTTC,CASSPPQARNEQFF
.,TRBV12-3/TRBV12-4,many,TRBJ2-1,TGTGCCAGCAGTCCGACTAGTAAACAATCAGAGTTCTTC,CASSPTSKQSEFF
.,TRBV6-6,.,TRBJ2-3,TGTGCCACCGGCGAAGGGGTACCAGATACGCAGTATTTT,CATGEGVPDTQYF
.,TRBV10-2,.,TRBJ1-1,TGCGCCAGCAGCCCGAACAGGGAGAACACTGAAGCTTTCTTT,CASSPNRENTEAFF
TRBD2,TRBV13,once,TRBJ2-1,TGTGCCAGCAGCTTAGAAGGTAGCGGGAATGAGCAGTTCTTC,CASSLEGSGNEQFF
TRBD2,TRBV9,.,TRBJ2-1,TGTGCCAGCAGCGTAGGGACTAGTATCTATGAGCAGTTCTTC,CASSVGTSIYEQFF
.,TRBV11-2,.,TRBJ2-7,TGTGCCAGCAGCCAAGCCTCCTACGAGCAGTACTTC,CASSQASYEQYF
TRBD1,TRBV7-9,.,TRBJ2-7,TGTGCCAGCAGCTTCCCCTCGGACAGGGGGAGCTCCTACGAGCAGTACTTC,CASSFPSDRGSSYEQYF
.,TRBV29-1,.,TRBJ2-7,TGCAGCGTTGAACCGGGGGTGGGCTCCTACGAGCAGTACTTC,CSVEPGVGSYEQYF
.,TRBV27,.,TRBJ1-1,TGTGCCAGCAGTTTGTCCGAGACAGCTGAAGCTTTCTTT,CASSLSETAEAFF
TRBD1,TRBV30,.,TRBJ1-5,TGTGCCTGGAGCCCGGGACAGAATCAGCCCCAGCATTTT,CAWSPGQNQPQHF
TRBD2,TRBV6-2/TRBV6-3,.,TRBJ2-7,TGTGCCAGCAGTGATAGACTAGCGGGATTATACGAGCAGTACTTC,CASSDRLAGLYEQYF
TRBD1,TRBV5-6,once,TRBJ1-2,TGTGCCAGCAGCTCATTGGCCAGGGGGCTCAACTATGGCTACACCTTC,CASSSLARGLNYGYTF
.,TRBV7-5,.,TRBJ1-1,TGTGTCAGAAGCCCCTTTTCAATGACAGGGGGAACTGAAGCTTTCTTT,CVRSPFSMTGGTEAFF
TRBD1,TRBV6-5,.,TRBJ1-1,TGTGCCAGCAGTTCCTTCCCCGGACAGGGAACTGAAGCTTTCTTT,CASSSFPGQGTEAFF
.,TRBV19,.,TRBJ2-5,TGTGCCAGTAGCCCTAGCGAGAGACAGGGACAAGAGACCCAGTACTTC,CASSPSERQGQETQYF
TRBD1,TRBV28,few,TRBJ1-5,TGTGCCAGCAGTTTCCGGGACAGTAGGCCTCAGCCCCAGCATTTT,CASSFRDSRPQPQHF
.,TRBV6-5,.,TRBJ2-5,TGTGCCAGCAATCCCAGGGTGGCCCAGAAGACCCAGTACTTC,CASNPRVAQKTQYF
TRBD1,TRBV6-1,few,TRBJ1-1,TGTGCCAGCAGTGACAGGGGGTTGAACACTGAAGCTTTCTTT,CASSDRGLNTEAFF
TRBD1,TRBV5-1,.,TRBJ1-3,TGCGCCAGCTCCTCCGGGACAGGGGGCGTCAGAAACACCATATATTTT,CASSSGTGGVRNTIYF
.,TRBV19,.,TRBJ2-5,TGTGCCAGTAGTGATCGATCCGGCGGGGAGACCCAGTACTTC,CASSDRSGGETQYF
.,TRBV6-5,few,TRBJ2-1,TGTGCCAGCAGTTACGATCCCGGGGGTGTTCGCTATGAGCAGTTCTTC,CASSYDPGGVRYEQFF
TRBD2,TRBV11-3,.,TRBJ2-1,TGTGCCAGCAGCCCGGGAGGGGATGAGCAGTTCTTC,CASSPGGDEQFF
.,TRBV7-9,.,TRBJ1-2,TGTGCCAGCAGCTTAGCGGCAGGGAGGAACTATGGCTACACCTTC,CASSLAAGRNYGYTF
.,TRBV25-1,once,TRBJ1-1,TGTGCCAGCAGTGTCCTGGACAGCACTGAAGCTTTCTTT,CASSVLDSTEAFF